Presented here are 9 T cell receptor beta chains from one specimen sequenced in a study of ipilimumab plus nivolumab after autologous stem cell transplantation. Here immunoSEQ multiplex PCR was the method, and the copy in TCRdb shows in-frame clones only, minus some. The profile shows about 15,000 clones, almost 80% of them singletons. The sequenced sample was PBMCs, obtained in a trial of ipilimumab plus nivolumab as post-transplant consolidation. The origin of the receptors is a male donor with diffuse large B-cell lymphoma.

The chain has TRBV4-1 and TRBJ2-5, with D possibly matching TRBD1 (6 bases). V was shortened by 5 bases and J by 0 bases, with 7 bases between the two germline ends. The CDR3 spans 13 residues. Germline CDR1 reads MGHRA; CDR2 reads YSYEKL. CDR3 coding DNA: TGCGCCAGCAGCGGGACAAACCAAGAGACCCAGTACTTC. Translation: CASSGTNQETQYF.

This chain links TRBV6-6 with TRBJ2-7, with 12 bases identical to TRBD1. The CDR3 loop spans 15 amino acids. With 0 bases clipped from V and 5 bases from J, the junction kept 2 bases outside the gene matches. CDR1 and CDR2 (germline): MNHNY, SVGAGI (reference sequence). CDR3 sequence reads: CASSYSGTGGHEQYF. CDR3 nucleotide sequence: TGTGCCAGCAGTTACTCCGGGACAGGGGGCCACGAGCAGTACTTC.

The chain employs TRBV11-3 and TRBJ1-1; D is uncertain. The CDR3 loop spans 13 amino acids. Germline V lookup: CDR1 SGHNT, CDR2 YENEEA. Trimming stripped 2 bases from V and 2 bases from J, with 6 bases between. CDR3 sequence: CASSLTLNTEAFF. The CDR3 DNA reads TGTGCCAGCAGCTTAACCTTAAACACTGAAGCTTTCTTT.

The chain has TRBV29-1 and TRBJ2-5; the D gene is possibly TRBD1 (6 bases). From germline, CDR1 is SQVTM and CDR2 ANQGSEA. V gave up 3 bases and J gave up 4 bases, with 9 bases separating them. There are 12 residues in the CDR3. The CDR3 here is CSVDSGAETQYF. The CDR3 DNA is TGCAGCGTTGATTCAGGGGCAGAGACCCAGTACTTC.

The CDR3 DNA is TGCGCCAGCAGCCTTGGGGGTCAAAGCTCCTACGAGCAGTACTTC. Translated, it gives CASSLGGQSSYEQYF. The J gene is TRBJ2-7, the V gene TRBV4-3; perhaps D is TRBD1 or TRBD2 (5 bases each). CDR3 length: 15 residues. Trimming shortened V by 4 bases and J by 0 bases, and 13 bases separated the two germline ends. CDR1 and CDR2 from the germline V gene are LGHNA and YSLEER.

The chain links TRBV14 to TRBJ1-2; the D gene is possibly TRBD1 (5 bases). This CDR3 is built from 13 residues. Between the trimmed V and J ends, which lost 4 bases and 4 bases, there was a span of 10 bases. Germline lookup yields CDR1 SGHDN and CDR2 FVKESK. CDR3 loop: CASSPGHRYGYTF. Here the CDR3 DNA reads TGTGCCAGCAGCCCTGGACACCGCTATGGCTACACCTTC.

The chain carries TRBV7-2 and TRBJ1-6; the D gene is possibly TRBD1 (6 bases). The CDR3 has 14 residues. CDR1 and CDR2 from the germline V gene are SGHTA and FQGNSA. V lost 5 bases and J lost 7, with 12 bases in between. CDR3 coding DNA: TGTGCCAGCAGCCGACCAGGGGTGAATTCACCCCTCCACTTT. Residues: CASSRPGVNSPLHF.

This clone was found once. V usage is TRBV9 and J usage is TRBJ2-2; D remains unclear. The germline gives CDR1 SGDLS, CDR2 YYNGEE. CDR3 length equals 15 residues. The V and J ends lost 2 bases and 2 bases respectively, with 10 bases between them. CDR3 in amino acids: CASSVGRHNTGELFF. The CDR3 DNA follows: TGTGCCAGCAGCGTTGGCAGACATAACACCGGGGAGCTGTTTTTT. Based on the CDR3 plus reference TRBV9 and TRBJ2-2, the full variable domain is DSGVTQTPKHLITATGQRVTLRCSPRSGDLSVYWYQQSLDQGLQFLIQYYNGEERAKGNILERFSAQQFPDLHSELNLSSLELGDSALYFCASSVGRHNTGELFFGEGSRLTVL.

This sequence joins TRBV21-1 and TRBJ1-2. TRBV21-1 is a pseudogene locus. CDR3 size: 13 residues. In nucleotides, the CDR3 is TGTGCCAGCAGCAGAGCCCTAGGAGATGGCTACACCTTC. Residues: CASSRALGDGYTF.